These 31 T cell receptor beta chains were all obtained from the same sample, sequenced in a study of blood T cell repertoires in COVID-19. TCRdb's table, derived via immunoSEQ multiplex PCR, lists solely in-frame clones and lacks some. The repertoire includes 85,000 to 90,000 clones, around 86% of them detected once, and 16% sits in the top ten. The sequencing sample was made of peripheral blood. Every receptor here comes from a woman of 80 years or more with active or convalescent COVID-19.

This chain links TRBV5-1 with TRBJ2-2; the D gene is possibly TRBD1 (6 bases). Germline CDR1 and CDR2: SGHRS and YFSETQ. This CDR3 spans 16 amino acids. Trimming took off 2 bases at V and 3 bases at J, with 14 bases between the two ends. CDR3 bases: TGCGCCAGCAGCTTTCCCAGGGGTGTGGACACCGGGGAGCTGTTTTTT. Its protein is CASSFPRGVDTGELFF.

CDR3 residues: CASSLTAGGHEFF. The CDR3, as DNA: TGTGCCAGCAGCTTAACAGCGGGGGGGCATGAGTTCTTC. The chain has TRBV5-8 and TRBJ2-1; 10 bases map to TRBD2. V lost 2 bases to trimming and J lost 14 bases; unmatched junction nucleotides: 7. This CDR3 spans 13 amino acids. CDR1 and CDR2 (germline): SGHTS, YDEGEE.

CDR3 sequence reads: CASRPYDRGGYEQYF. The CDR3 DNA reads TGTGCCAGCAGACCATACGACAGGGGTGGTTACGAGCAGTACTTC. The rearrangement uses TRBV6-5 and TRBJ2-7, with 8 bases aligning to TRBD1. This CDR3 has 15 amino acids. Germline V CDR1 and CDR2: MNHEY, SVGAGI. V shed 6 bases, J shed 4 bases, and the junction held 11 bases outside the gene matches.

The chain combines TRBV2 with TRBJ1-5; the match to TRBD1 covers 7 bases. The germline gives CDR1 SNHLY, CDR2 FYNNEI. The CDR3 contains 13 residues. V gave up 7 bases and J gave up 4 bases; unmatched junction bases: 4. The CDR3 sequence: CASKGQFNQPQHF. The CDR3, as DNA: TGTGCCAGCAAGGGACAGTTTAATCAGCCCCAGCATTTT. The full variable domain, completed using reference TRBV2 and TRBJ1-5, is EPEVTQTPSHQVTQMGQEVILRCVPISNHLYFYWYRQILGQKVEFLVSFYNNEISEKSEIFDDQFSVERPDGSNFTLKIRSTKLEDSAMYFCASKGQFNQPQHFGDGTRLSIL.

This chain connects TRBV7-8 to TRBJ1-4; 7 bases are shared with TRBD1. There are 14 residues in the CDR3. J gave up 5 bases and V 4 bases, and 4 bases lay outside the gene matches. Germline V gene lookup returns CDR1 SGHVS and CDR2 FQNEAQ. The CDR3 here is CASSYRGRNEKLFF. In DNA, the CDR3 is TGTGCCAGCAGCTACAGGGGCCGGAATGAAAAACTGTTTTTT.

The chain joins TRBV27 to TRBJ2-7; possibly TRBD2 for D (5 bases). The V and J ends lost 0 bases and 2 bases respectively, with 11 bases between them. CDR1 is MNHEY and CDR2 is SMNVEV in the germline V gene (reference sequence). CDR3 length equals 15 residues. CDR3 DNA: TGTGCCAGCAGTTTATCAGCGGCAGACCCCTACGAGCAGTACTTC. As protein: CASSLSAADPYEQYF.

The chain combines TRBV29-1 with TRBJ2-7; unclear D gene. The germline V gene has CDR1 SQVTM and CDR2 ANQGSEA. This CDR3 has 11 residues. V lost 4 bases and J 6 bases, leaving 10 bases between the germline ends. The DNA for the CDR3 is TGCAGCGTTGCAGGCATCGGCGAGCAGTACTTC. Protein: CSVAGIGEQYF.

The J gene is TRBJ1-6, the V gene TRBV6-5; D gene ambiguous. Deletions cut 0 bases from V and 6 bases from J, with 9 bases between. This CDR3 is 15 amino acids long. Looked up from germline, CDR1 is MNHEY and CDR2 is SVGAGI. CDR3 sequence: CASSYSKGVNSPLHF. CDR3 in DNA: TGTGCCAGCAGTTACTCGAAGGGAGTTAATTCACCCCTCCACTTT.

J is TRBJ2-1 and V is TRBV7-8; perhaps TRBD2 as D (6 bases). V lost 6 bases and J 5 bases, leaving 14 bases between the germline ends. The CDR3 is made up of 14 amino acids. Germline CDR1 reads SGHVS; CDR2 reads FQNEAQ. The CDR3 DNA reads TGTGCCAGCAGTCGGCGGGACTTCAACAATGAGCAGTTCTTC. Its protein is CASSRRDFNNEQFF.

The CDR3, as DNA: TGTGCCAGCAGCCCGGACAGCTACAATGAGCAGTTCTTC. Amino acids: CASSPDSYNEQFF. This chain connects TRBV12-3 or TRBV12-4 to TRBJ2-1, with D possibly TRBD1 on 6 matching bases. The germline V and J ends were trimmed by 6 bases and 3 bases, with 9 bases remaining between them. There are 13 residues in the CDR3.

This clone showed up just a few times. V usage is TRBV5-1 and J usage is TRBJ2-1; 16 nucleotides align to TRBD2. V trimming: 5 bases; J trimming: 4 bases; junction bases outside the gene matches: 9. This CDR3 is 18 amino acids long. Germline V lookup: CDR1 SGHRS, CDR2 YFSETQ. CDR3 in amino acids: CASSEGLAGGPLYNEQFF. The CDR3 bases are TGCGCCAGCAGTGAGGGACTAGCGGGGGGGCCGTTATACAATGAGCAGTTCTTC.

The V and J genes are TRBV7-2 and TRBJ2-2; 10 nucleotides agree with TRBD1. Germline CDR1 reads SGHTA; CDR2 reads FQGNSA. V was clipped by 1 base and J by 5 bases; unmatched bases: 10. The CDR3 has 18 amino acids. CDR3 residues: CASSLGRTGTGVTGELFF. The CDR3 DNA reads as TGTGCCAGCAGCTTAGGGAGAACCGGGACAGGGGTAACCGGGGAGCTGTTTTTT.

This clone has a single count. The gene calls are TRBV5-8 and TRBJ2-6, with D perhaps TRBD2 (6 bases). The length of the CDR3 is 15 residues. The germline gives CDR1 SGHTS, CDR2 YDEGEE. V lost 4 bases and J lost 0, with 8 bases in between. CDR3 DNA sequence: TGTGCCAGCAGCCGGGGGAGCTCTGGGGCCAACGTCCTGACTTTC. This translates into CASSRGSSGANVLTF.

The rearrangement links TRBV19 to TRBJ2-1; D remains ambiguous. The germline gives CDR1 LNHDA, CDR2 SQIVND (reference sequence). This CDR3 spans 15 amino acids. V gave up 1 base and J gave up 0 bases, with 7 bases separating them. CDR3 DNA sequence: TGTGCCAGTAGTATAGGTTTTAGCTCCTACAATGAGCAGTTCTTC. Amino acids: CASSIGFSSYNEQFF.

This clone turned up a few times. The chain couples TRBV29-1 to TRBJ1-1; D possibly corresponds to TRBD1 (6 bases). Trimming removed 6 bases at V and 1 base at J, with 12 bases between. Germline-derived CDR1 and CDR2 are SQVTM and ANQGSEA. CDR3 length: 13 amino acids. CDR3 loop: CSVGKDRNTEAFF. CDR3 sequence (DNA): TGCAGCGTCGGAAAGGACAGGAACACTGAAGCTTTCTTT.

The chain recombines TRBV5-5 with TRBJ1-2; a weak D match, TRBD1 (5 bases). The germline gives CDR1 SGHKS, CDR2 YYEKEE (reference sequence). Trimming cost V 4 bases and J 4 bases, with 14 bases left between them. The CDR3 runs 14 residues. CDR3 bases: TGTGCCAGCAGCCAATGGACAAGCTCCTATGGCTACACCTTC. Translation gives CASSQWTSSYGYTF.

The rearrangement joins TRBV24-1 to TRBJ1-2; TRBD1 agrees at 9 bases. Trimming took 7 bases from V and 8 from J; bases not matched to a gene: 7. CDR3 length: 13 residues. The germline V gene encodes CDR1 KGHDR and CDR2 SFDVKD. In nucleotides, the CDR3 is TGTGCCACCAGCTCGGGACAGGGCCAGGGCTACACCTTC. Translated, it gives CATSSGQGQGYTF.

J is TRBJ2-2 and V is TRBV7-6; possibly TRBD2 for D (6 bases). The CDR3 runs to 17 residues. V shed 2 bases and J shed 6 bases, with 19 bases lying between them. Germline-derived CDR1 and CDR2 are SGHVS and FNYEAQ. The CDR3 DNA reads TGTGCCAGCAGCTTAAGGGACTCCCAGAACCAAGCCGGGGAGCTGTTTTTT. Protein product: CASSLRDSQNQAGELFF.

V and J are TRBV30 and TRBJ1-1; no definite D call. The CDR3 loop spans 12 amino acids. Germline values: CDR1 GTSNPN, CDR2 SVGIG (reference sequence). The V end was cut by 5 bases, the J end by 3 bases, with 10 bases between. The DNA of the CDR3 is TGTGCCTGGGCCCGATTAGACACTGAAGCTTTCTTT. Translating gives CAWARLDTEAFF.

There are a few counts of this clone. The rearrangement uses TRBV11-1 and TRBJ1-1; D call uncertain. Germline V gene data show CDR1 as SGHAT and CDR2 as FQDESV (reference sequence). The CDR3 is 13 residues long. Trimming left V 2 bases short and J 5 bases short, with 9 bases between. DNA for the CDR3: TGTGCCAGCAGCTTAATTCCGGGAACTGAAGCTTTCTTT. Residues: CASSLIPGTEAFF.

V and J are TRBV7-5 and TRBJ1-3. TRBV7-5 is termed a pseudogene. This CDR3 is built from 14 residues. The CDR3 coding sequence is TGTGCCAGAAGCCCCGTCCGGTTTGCGATCACCATATATTTT. It specifies CARSPVRFAITIYF.

As for this clone: Other DNA sequences within the sample encode an identical CDR3. V usage is TRBV28 and J usage is TRBJ1-2, with unresolved D. The CDR3 is 13 residues long. Germline assignment: CDR1 MDHEN and CDR2 SYDVKM. V lost 6 bases, J lost 0 bases, and 8 bases lay in between. Here the CDR3 reads CASRRDSNYGYTF. For the CDR3, the DNA is TGTGCCAGCAGGAGGGATTCTAACTATGGCTACACCTTC.

This chain uses TRBV15 with TRBJ1-2; 10 bases are a match to TRBD1. The germline CDR1 and CDR2 sequences are LNHNV and YYDKDF (reference sequence). This CDR3 spans 13 amino acids. V shed 7 bases and J 6 bases; nucleotides not matched to a gene: 5. The CDR3 protein is CATKRTGGNGYTF. The CDR3 bases are TGTGCCACCAAAAGGACAGGGGGGAATGGCTACACCTTC.

V and J are TRBV7-2 and TRBJ1-1; possible D gene TRBD1, 5 bases. V was cut by 5 bases and J by 3 bases, with 13 bases left in between. The CDR3 length is 14 residues. Germline values: CDR1 SGHTA, CDR2 FQGNSA. The CDR3 is CASSQDSRDTEAFF. The CDR3 nucleotides read TGTGCCAGCAGCCAAGACAGCCGGGACACTGAAGCTTTCTTT.

The chain uses TRBV21-1 and TRBJ1-5; the DNA was not used to check the table's D call, TRBD1. TRBV21-1 is recorded as a pseudogene. The CDR3 is made up of 17 amino acids. For the CDR3, the DNA is TGTGCCAGCAGCACAAAACTAGAGCCGGGACAGAATCAGCCCCAGCATTTT. Its translation: CASSTKLEPGQNQPQHF.

The chain recombines TRBV5-8 with TRBJ2-5, with 8 bases fitting TRBD2. This CDR3 is built from 17 residues. Germline CDR1 reads SGHTS; CDR2 reads YDEGEE. V was pared by 0 bases and J by 4 bases, with 11 bases of the junction left unmatched. CDR3 in DNA: TGTGCCAGCAGCTTGGGGCGCGGCGGGGGGCAGGGAGAGACCCAGTACTTC. Protein sequence: CASSLGRGGGQGETQYF.

CDR3 DNA: TGTGCCAGCAGCCCTCTACAGGGCGCTGTCACTGAAGCTTTCTTT. It codes for CASSPLQGAVTEAFF. The V call is TRBV5-5, the J call TRBJ1-1, with D possibly being TRBD1 (6 bases). V lost 4 bases, J lost 4 bases, and 17 bases lay in between. The CDR3 loop spans 15 amino acids. Germline CDR1 and CDR2: SGHKS and YYEKEE (reference sequence).

The chain links TRBV19 to TRBJ2-1, with 12 bases matching TRBD2. The trim removed 5 bases at V and 8 bases at J, leaving 13 bases unmatched. The germline V gene has CDR1 LNHDA and CDR2 SQIVND (reference sequence). This CDR3 contains 17 residues. The CDR3 region has the DNA TGTGCCAGTAGTCTCTCCAGGACTAGCGGGAATGAAGATGAGCAGTTCTTC. It specifies CASSLSRTSGNEDEQFF. The full variable domain, with the rest looked up from reference TRBV19 and TRBJ2-1, is DGGITQSPKYLFRKEGQNVTLSCEQNLNHDAMYWYRQDPGQGLRLIYYSQIVNDFQKGDIAEGYSVSREKKESFPLTVTSAQKNPTAFYLCASSLSRTSGNEDEQFFGPGTRLTVL.

The chain employs TRBV19 and TRBJ2-2, with D uncertain. CDR1 and CDR2 from the germline V gene are LNHDA and SQIVND (reference sequence). The CDR3 consists of 12 residues. The V gene lost 1 base and the J gene lost 7 bases, with 4 bases spanning the gap. The CDR3 nucleotides are TGTGCCAGTAGTATAGTACTCGGGGAGCTGTTTTTT. It is translated as CASSIVLGELFF.

The V call is TRBV24-1, the J call TRBJ2-1; 15 positions match TRBD2. The CDR3 consists of 18 residues. V shed 3 bases, J shed 1 base, and the junction held 3 bases outside the gene matches. The germline V gene has CDR1 KGHDR and CDR2 SFDVKD. The CDR3: CATSDPGLAGGSYNEQFF. CDR3 bases: TGTGCCACCAGTGATCCGGGACTAGCGGGAGGTTCCTACAATGAGCAGTTCTTC.

The chain links TRBV21-1 to TRBJ2-4; the table's D call of TRBD1 was not tested on the DNA. TRBV21-1 represents a pseudogene. The CDR3 is made up of 13 amino acids. The CDR3 loop reads CASRGPAKNIQYF. The DNA of the CDR3 is TGTGCCAGCCGTGGGCCAGCCAAAAACATTCAGTACTTC.